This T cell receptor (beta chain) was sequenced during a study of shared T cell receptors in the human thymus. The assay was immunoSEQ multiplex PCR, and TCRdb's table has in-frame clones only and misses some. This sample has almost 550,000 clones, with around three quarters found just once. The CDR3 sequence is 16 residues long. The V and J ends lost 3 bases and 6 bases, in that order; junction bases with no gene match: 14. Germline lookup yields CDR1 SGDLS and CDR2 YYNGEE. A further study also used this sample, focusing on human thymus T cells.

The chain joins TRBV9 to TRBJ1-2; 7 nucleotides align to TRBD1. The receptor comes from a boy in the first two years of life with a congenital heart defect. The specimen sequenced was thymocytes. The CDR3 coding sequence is TGTGCCAGCAGCGCCCCCCACAGGGGACGCTGGAATGGCTACACCTTC. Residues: CASSAPHRGRWNGYTF.